The entry that follows covers one T cell receptor (beta chain) sequence. Its target is not known. Carried by the TCR beta cDNA libraries were unique molecular identifiers. Input amounts of 1 to 10 million T cells were used. These gave approximately 500,000 cDNA molecules, so each molecule approximated one T cell. MiXCR, applied by TCRdb to the PCR reads, yields one record per CDR3 protein. The data contain under 900,000 distinct CDR3 sequences, 53% of them singletons. The data originate from a study of post-analysis software for immune sequencing data. Background on the study: Several disease courses (relapsing-remitting, secondary progressive and progressive-relapsing) of multiple sclerosis were included.

The study's findings and limits: When compared against controls, multiple sclerosis patients showed significantly lower normalized Chao1 diversity.

The receptor's source is a girl between 5 and 17 years old with multiple sclerosis. The sample was blood.

CDR3 in amino acids: CASSSPKSSYNEQFF. The CDR3 nucleotides read TGCGCCAGCAGCTCCCCTAAAAGCTCCTACAATGAGCAGTTCTTC. The chain is built from TRBV5-1 and TRBJ2-1; D call uncertain. The CDR3 runs to 15 residues. V was cut by 3 bases and J by 0 bases, with 10 bases left in between. Germline V CDR1 and CDR2: SGHRS, YFSETQ.